This is a list of T cell receptor beta chains from one sample in a study of shared clonotypes between healthy human individuals. The protocol was immunoSEQ multiplex PCR, while the TCRdb copy is restricted to in-frame clones and leaves out a portion. The sample contains fewer than 2.5 million clones, approximately 94% of which appear only once. The sequenced sample was naive CD4+ T cells from PBMCs. These receptors originate from a man between 18 and 35 years old in good health. Some clones in this sample may be carry-over from other donors' samples. The CDR3 runs from the conserved cysteine through the conserved F or W. The D gene is left open where the match is weak. The size entry is marked missing in some rows and otherwise reads once, few, many or a size class.

clone_size: .
d_call: TRBD1
j_call: TRBJ2-3
v_call: TRBV5-4
cdr3_nt: TGTGCCAGCAGACCTGACAGGGGGTCGGATACGCAGTATTTT
cdr3_aa: CASRPDRGSDTQYF

clone_size: .
d_call: .
j_call: TRBJ1-1
v_call: TRBV6-1
cdr3_nt: TGTGCCAGCAGTGAGAATGGCAGATCCCACTCAGCTTTCTTT
cdr3_aa: CASSENGRSHSAFF

clone_size: .
d_call: .
j_call: TRBJ2-2
v_call: TRBV5-1
cdr3_nt: TGCGCCAGCGCGGTAGGAGGCGCGGGCACCGGGGAGCTGTTTTTT
cdr3_aa: CASAVGGAGTGELFF

clone_size: .
d_call: .
j_call: TRBJ1-2
v_call: TRBV11-2
cdr3_nt: TGTGCCAGCAGCCCACCTGGGGCCATCTATGGCTACACCTTC
cdr3_aa: CASSPPGAIYGYTF

clone_size: .
d_call: .
j_call: TRBJ2-7
v_call: TRBV7-2
cdr3_nt: TGTGCCAGCAGCCCTACCGGTGACGAGCAGTACTTC
cdr3_aa: CASSPTGDEQYF

clone_size: .
d_call: .
j_call: TRBJ1-1
v_call: TRBV11-2
cdr3_nt: TGTGCCAGCAGCTTAGTTGGTAGGTCCGCGAACACTGAAGCTTTCTTT
cdr3_aa: CASSLVGRSANTEAFF

clone_size: .
d_call: TRBD1
j_call: TRBJ2-7
v_call: TRBV28
cdr3_nt: TGTGCCAGCAGGGGCCGGGACAGGGGGTACTACGAGCAGTACTTC
cdr3_aa: CASRGRDRGYYEQYF

clone_size: .
d_call: TRBD2
j_call: TRBJ2-7
v_call: TRBV5-1
cdr3_nt: TGCGCCAGCAGCCAGACCCTAGCGGGAGATGGAGAGCAGTACTTC
cdr3_aa: CASSQTLAGDGEQYF

clone_size: .
d_call: TRBD1
j_call: TRBJ1-1
v_call: TRBV9
cdr3_nt: TGTGCCAGCAGGGACTACAGGGGGGAGACGAACACTGAAGCTTTCTTT
cdr3_aa: CASRDYRGETNTEAFF

clone_size: .
d_call: .
j_call: TRBJ1-1
v_call: TRBV5-1
cdr3_nt: TGCGCCAGCAGCACGGTCATTAACACTGAAGCTTTCTTT
cdr3_aa: CASSTVINTEAFF

clone_size: .
d_call: .
j_call: TRBJ1-2
v_call: TRBV28
cdr3_nt: TGTGCCAGCGAGGAGGAGGGACTAGACGGCTACACCTTC
cdr3_aa: CASEEEGLDGYTF

clone_size: .
d_call: .
j_call: TRBJ1-2
v_call: TRBV10-2
cdr3_nt: TGCGCCAGCAGTCGGGGGGTAGGATATGGCTACACCTTC
cdr3_aa: CASSRGVGYGYTF

clone_size: .
d_call: TRBD1
j_call: TRBJ1-5
v_call: TRBV30
cdr3_nt: TGTGCCTGGAGCCTGACAGGGGTTCAGCCCCAGCATTTT
cdr3_aa: CAWSLTGVQPQHF

clone_size: .
d_call: .
j_call: TRBJ2-7
v_call: TRBV18
cdr3_nt: TGTGCCAGCTCACCAGAGCTGGACTCGGAGCAGTACTTC
cdr3_aa: CASSPELDSEQYF

clone_size: .
d_call: .
j_call: TRBJ1-5
v_call: TRBV6-5
cdr3_nt: TGTGCCAGCAGTCCGCAGGTAGGAGGCAATCAGCCCCAGCATTTT
cdr3_aa: CASSPQVGGNQPQHF

clone_size: .
d_call: .
j_call: TRBJ1-2
v_call: TRBV5-6
cdr3_nt: TGTGCCAGCAGCTCGGGCCTCAACTATGGCTACACCTTC
cdr3_aa: CASSSGLNYGYTF

clone_size: .
d_call: .
j_call: TRBJ2-7
v_call: TRBV6-7
cdr3_nt: TGTGCCAGCAGTAACGGGACACATGGGGCCTACGAGCAGTACTTC
cdr3_aa: CASSNGTHGAYEQYF

clone_size: .
d_call: .
j_call: TRBJ2-7
v_call: TRBV28
cdr3_nt: TGTGCCAGCACCTTTGGGACCTACGAGCAGTACTTC
cdr3_aa: CASTFGTYEQYF

clone_size: .
d_call: TRBD2
j_call: TRBJ2-2
v_call: TRBV5-4
cdr3_nt: TGTGCCAGCAGCTTGGGAGTGGGACTACCCGGGGAGCTGTTTTTT
cdr3_aa: CASSLGVGLPGELFF

clone_size: .
d_call: .
j_call: TRBJ1-5
v_call: TRBV2
cdr3_nt: TGTGCCAGCAGCGACAGCAATAGCAATCAGCCCCAGCATTTT
cdr3_aa: CASSDSNSNQPQHF

clone_size: .
d_call: TRBD1
j_call: TRBJ2-3
v_call: TRBV11-3
cdr3_nt: TGTGCCAGCAGCTCGGGACAGGGTGTTAGGGATACGCAGTATTTT
cdr3_aa: CASSSGQGVRDTQYF

clone_size: .
d_call: .
j_call: TRBJ2-3
v_call: TRBV6-5
cdr3_nt: TGTGCCAGCAGGCAGGGGACAGATACGCAGTATTTT
cdr3_aa: CASRQGTDTQYF

clone_size: .
d_call: .
j_call: TRBJ1-1
v_call: TRBV5-6
cdr3_nt: TGTGCCAGCAGCCCAGGCAGCCTCCGGGCTTTCTTT
cdr3_aa: CASSPGSLRAFF

clone_size: .
d_call: TRBD2
j_call: TRBJ2-5
v_call: TRBV5-4
cdr3_nt: TGTGCCAGCAGCTTGGGGTTGCGGGGGAGACAAGAGACCCAGTACTTC
cdr3_aa: CASSLGLRGRQETQYF

clone_size: .
d_call: TRBD1
j_call: TRBJ1-1
v_call: TRBV5-1
cdr3_nt: TGCGCCAGCGGCACCGGGACAGTGAACACTGAAGCTTTCTTT
cdr3_aa: CASGTGTVNTEAFF

clone_size: .
d_call: TRBD1
j_call: TRBJ2-7
v_call: TRBV5-1
cdr3_nt: TGCGCCAGCAGGGAACCGGGACAGCCGATTCCGTTCAACGAGCAGTACTTC
cdr3_aa: CASREPGQPIPFNEQYF

clone_size: .
d_call: TRBD2
j_call: TRBJ2-1
v_call: TRBV30
cdr3_nt: TGTGCCTGGAGTGTACCACTAGCGGAGTACAATGAGCAGTTCTTC
cdr3_aa: CAWSVPLAEYNEQFF

clone_size: .
d_call: TRBD1
j_call: TRBJ2-5
v_call: TRBV5-8
cdr3_nt: TGTGCCAGCAGCCCCGGGACAGGGGGAAAAGAGACCCAGTACTTC
cdr3_aa: CASSPGTGGKETQYF

clone_size: .
d_call: .
j_call: TRBJ2-7
v_call: TRBV28
cdr3_nt: TGTGCCAGCAGTTTAGAACGGTTGGGCTCCTACGAGCAGTACTTC
cdr3_aa: CASSLERLGSYEQYF

clone_size: .
d_call: .
j_call: TRBJ2-6
v_call: TRBV21-1
cdr3_nt: TGTGCCAGATGGGACAGGGGAAAGGGTAAGGCTGGGGCCAACGTCCTGACTTTC
cdr3_aa: CARWDRGKGKAGANVLTF

clone_size: .
d_call: .
j_call: TRBJ2-7
v_call: TRBV9
cdr3_nt: TGTGCCAGCAGCGCGAGGGTGGGGACAAGACCCGAGCAGTACTTC
cdr3_aa: CASSARVGTRPEQYF

clone_size: .
d_call: .
j_call: TRBJ2-3
v_call: TRBV7-6
cdr3_nt: TGTGCCAGCAGCTTAGCAATGGTCACAGATACGCAGTATTTT
cdr3_aa: CASSLAMVTDTQYF

clone_size: .
d_call: TRBD2
j_call: TRBJ2-7
v_call: TRBV5-1
cdr3_nt: TGCGCCAGCAGCTTGGGACTAGCGGGGGACTGGGAGCAGTACTTC
cdr3_aa: CASSLGLAGDWEQYF

clone_size: .
d_call: .
j_call: TRBJ2-1
v_call: TRBV2
cdr3_nt: TGTGCCAGCAGCCCCCTAAGCAATGAGCAGTTCTTC
cdr3_aa: CASSPLSNEQFF

clone_size: .
d_call: .
j_call: TRBJ1-2
v_call: TRBV6-5
cdr3_nt: TGTGCCAGCACGGGCAGACCGGCCGCTAACTATGGCTACACCTTC
cdr3_aa: CASTGRPAANYGYTF

clone_size: .
d_call: TRBD2
j_call: TRBJ2-3
v_call: TRBV18
cdr3_nt: TGTGCCAGCTCACCGCCGGGACTAGCGGGAGTTAGAGATACGCAGTATTTT
cdr3_aa: CASSPPGLAGVRDTQYF

clone_size: once
d_call: TRBD1
j_call: TRBJ2-7
v_call: TRBV27
cdr3_nt: TGTGCCAGCAGTTATAACAGGGGGACCTACGAGCAGTACTTC
cdr3_aa: CASSYNRGTYEQYF

clone_size: .
d_call: .
j_call: TRBJ1-2
v_call: TRBV18
cdr3_nt: TGTGCCAGCTCACCCGACCCGAACTATGGCTACACCTTC
cdr3_aa: CASSPDPNYGYTF

clone_size: .
d_call: .
j_call: TRBJ1-2
v_call: TRBV6-5
cdr3_nt: TGTGCCAGCAGTTACTCGTCCAGCGCCGGGTATGGCTACACCTTC
cdr3_aa: CASSYSSSAGYGYTF

clone_size: once
d_call: .
j_call: TRBJ1-5
v_call: TRBV18
cdr3_nt: TGTGCCAGCTCACCAGAAGCGGCTAGCAATCAGCCCCAGCATTTT
cdr3_aa: CASSPEAASNQPQHF

clone_size: .
d_call: .
j_call: TRBJ1-4
v_call: TRBV15
cdr3_nt: TGTGCCACCAGCAGAGATAGGTGGATGGAAAAACTGTTTTTT
cdr3_aa: CATSRDRWMEKLFF

clone_size: .
d_call: .
j_call: TRBJ1-2
v_call: TRBV28
cdr3_nt: TGTGCCACCCCGGGCCTTACCAATGGCTACACCTTC
cdr3_aa: CATPGLTNGYTF

clone_size: .
d_call: TRBD1
j_call: TRBJ2-4
v_call: TRBV28
cdr3_nt: TGTGCCAGCAGACCACCGGGACAGGAAAAGTACTTC
cdr3_aa: CASRPPGQEKYF

clone_size: .
d_call: TRBD1
j_call: TRBJ1-2
v_call: TRBV5-1
cdr3_nt: TGCGCCAGCAGCTTGGACGACGGACAGGGCACTAACTATGGCTACACCTTC
cdr3_aa: CASSLDDGQGTNYGYTF

clone_size: .
d_call: .
j_call: TRBJ2-1
v_call: TRBV5-1
cdr3_nt: TGCGCCAGCAGCCCCAGGGAGAGGGTTTACAATGAGCAGTTCTTC
cdr3_aa: CASSPRERVYNEQFF

clone_size: .
d_call: .
j_call: TRBJ1-3
v_call: TRBV6-6
cdr3_nt: TGTGCCAGCATGATAGGGCAGCCATCCTCCGGAAACACCATATATTTT
cdr3_aa: CASMIGQPSSGNTIYF

clone_size: .
d_call: .
j_call: TRBJ2-1
v_call: TRBV11-3
cdr3_nt: TGTGCCAGCAGCGCCTTCGGCCAGGGCATACACAATGAGCAGTTCTTC
cdr3_aa: CASSAFGQGIHNEQFF

clone_size: .
d_call: TRBD1
j_call: TRBJ2-3
v_call: TRBV5-1
cdr3_nt: TGCGCCAGCAGCTTGGCCGTCAGGGGGCAGGGAGATACGCAGTATTTT
cdr3_aa: CASSLAVRGQGDTQYF

clone_size: .
d_call: .
j_call: TRBJ1-4
v_call: TRBV7-9
cdr3_nt: TGTGCCAGCAGCTTAGACGGGGTAGAAAAACTGTTTTTT
cdr3_aa: CASSLDGVEKLFF

clone_size: .
d_call: .
j_call: TRBJ2-1
v_call: TRBV2
cdr3_nt: TGTGCCAGCAGAGTGGGACTGGGGGGCTACAATGAGCAGTTCTTC
cdr3_aa: CASRVGLGGYNEQFF

clone_size: .
d_call: .
j_call: TRBJ2-3
v_call: TRBV28
cdr3_nt: TGTGCCAGCAGGGACAGGGAGGGTTCTAGCACAGATACGCAGTATTTT
cdr3_aa: CASRDREGSSTDTQYF

clone_size: .
d_call: TRBD1
j_call: TRBJ2-1
v_call: TRBV9
cdr3_nt: TGTGCCAGCAGCGTAGATCCGGGGGACAGGGGTTACAATGAGCAGTTCTTC
cdr3_aa: CASSVDPGDRGYNEQFF

clone_size: .
d_call: TRBD1
j_call: TRBJ2-1
v_call: TRBV6-1
cdr3_nt: TGTGCCAGCAGTGAAGCGCGGGGACAGGGATCCTTAAATGAGCAGTTCTTC
cdr3_aa: CASSEARGQGSLNEQFF

clone_size: .
d_call: .
j_call: TRBJ1-3
v_call: TRBV15
cdr3_nt: TGTGCCACCAGCAGAGACAGGAGCTCTGGAAACACCATATATTTT
cdr3_aa: CATSRDRSSGNTIYF

clone_size: .
d_call: .
j_call: TRBJ2-1
v_call: TRBV18
cdr3_nt: TGTGCCAGCTCACCAAATTTACTTACACAGAGCTCCTACAATGAGCAGTTCTTC
cdr3_aa: CASSPNLLTQSSYNEQFF

clone_size: .
d_call: .
j_call: TRBJ2-7
v_call: TRBV28
cdr3_nt: TGTGCCAGCAGTCCCCACAGAAGCCCCTACGAGCAGTACTTC
cdr3_aa: CASSPHRSPYEQYF

clone_size: .
d_call: TRBD2
j_call: TRBJ2-3
v_call: TRBV5-1
cdr3_nt: TGCGCCAGCAGCTGGGGACTAGCGGGGAACACAGATACGCAGTATTTT
cdr3_aa: CASSWGLAGNTDTQYF